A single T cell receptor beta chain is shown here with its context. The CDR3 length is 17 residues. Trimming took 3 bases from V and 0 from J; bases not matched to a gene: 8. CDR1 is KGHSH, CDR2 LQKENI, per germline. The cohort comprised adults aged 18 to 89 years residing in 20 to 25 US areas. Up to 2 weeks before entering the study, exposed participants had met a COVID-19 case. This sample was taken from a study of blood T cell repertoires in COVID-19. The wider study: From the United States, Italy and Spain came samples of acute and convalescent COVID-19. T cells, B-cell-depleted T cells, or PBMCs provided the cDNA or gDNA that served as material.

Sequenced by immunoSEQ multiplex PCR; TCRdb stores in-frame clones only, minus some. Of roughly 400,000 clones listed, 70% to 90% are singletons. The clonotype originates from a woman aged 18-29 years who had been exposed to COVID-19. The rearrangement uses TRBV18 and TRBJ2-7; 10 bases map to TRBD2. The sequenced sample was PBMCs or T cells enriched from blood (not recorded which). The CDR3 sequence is CASSPLTSGQNSYEQYF. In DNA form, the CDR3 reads TGTGCCAGCTCACCTTTGACTAGCGGGCAAAACTCCTACGAGCAGTACTTC.